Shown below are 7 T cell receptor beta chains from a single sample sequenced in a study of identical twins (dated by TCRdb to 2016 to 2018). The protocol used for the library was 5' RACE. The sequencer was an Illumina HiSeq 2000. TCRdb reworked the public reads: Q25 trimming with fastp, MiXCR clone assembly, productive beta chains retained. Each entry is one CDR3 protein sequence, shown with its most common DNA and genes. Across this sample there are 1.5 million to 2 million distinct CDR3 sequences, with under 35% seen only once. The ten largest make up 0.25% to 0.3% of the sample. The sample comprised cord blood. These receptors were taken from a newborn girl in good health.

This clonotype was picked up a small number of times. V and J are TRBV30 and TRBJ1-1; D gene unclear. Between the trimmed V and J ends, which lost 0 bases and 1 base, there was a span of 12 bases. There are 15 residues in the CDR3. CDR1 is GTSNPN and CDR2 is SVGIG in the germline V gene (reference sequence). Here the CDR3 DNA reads TGTGCCTGGAGTGTATCGTCCCGTCCGAACACTGAAGCTTTCTTT. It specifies CAWSVSSRPNTEAFF.

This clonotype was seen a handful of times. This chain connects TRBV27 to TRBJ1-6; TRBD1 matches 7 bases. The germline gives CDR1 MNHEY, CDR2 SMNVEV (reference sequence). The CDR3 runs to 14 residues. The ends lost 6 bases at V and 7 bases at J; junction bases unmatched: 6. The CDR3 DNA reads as TGTGCCAGCAGATCGGGACAGCCCAATTCACCCCTCCACTTT. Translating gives CASRSGQPNSPLHF.

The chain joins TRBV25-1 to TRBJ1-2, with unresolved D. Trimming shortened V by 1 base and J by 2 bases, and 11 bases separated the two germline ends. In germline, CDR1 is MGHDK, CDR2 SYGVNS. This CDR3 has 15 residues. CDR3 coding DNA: TGTGCCAGCAGTGAATTGGCAGATACCAACTATGGCTACACCTTC. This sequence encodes CASSELADTNYGYTF.

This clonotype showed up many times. The CDR3 region has the DNA TGCAGTGCTAGAGTATTAGAGCGGGAGTGGTCACCAGATACGCAGTATTTT. This translates into CSARVLEREWSPDTQYF. The V and J genes are TRBV20-1 and TRBJ2-3, with 8 bases aligning to TRBD2. Per the germline V gene, CDR1 is DFQATT and CDR2 is SNEGSKA (reference sequence). The CDR3 covers 17 residues. V lost 1 base to trimming and J lost 4 bases; unmatched junction nucleotides: 13.

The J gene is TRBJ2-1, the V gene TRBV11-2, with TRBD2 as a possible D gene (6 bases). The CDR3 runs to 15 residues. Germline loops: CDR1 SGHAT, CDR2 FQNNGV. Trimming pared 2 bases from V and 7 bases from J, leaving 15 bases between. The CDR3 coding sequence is TGTGCCAGCAGCTTAACAAATACGGGAGTGAATGAGCAGTTCTTC. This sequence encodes CASSLTNTGVNEQFF.

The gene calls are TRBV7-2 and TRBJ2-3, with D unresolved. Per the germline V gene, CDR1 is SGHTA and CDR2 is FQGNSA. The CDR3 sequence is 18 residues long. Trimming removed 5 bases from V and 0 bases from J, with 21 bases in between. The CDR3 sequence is CASSARVTPLTSTDTQYF. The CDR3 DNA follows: TGTGCCAGCAGCGCCCGGGTCACACCTTTGACTAGCACAGATACGCAGTATTTT.

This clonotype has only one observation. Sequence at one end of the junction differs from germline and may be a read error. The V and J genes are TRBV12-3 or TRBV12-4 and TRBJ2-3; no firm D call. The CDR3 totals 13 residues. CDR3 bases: TGTGCCAGCAGCTTAGAGAGAGGCGATGTGCAGTATTTT. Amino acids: CASSLERGDVQYF.